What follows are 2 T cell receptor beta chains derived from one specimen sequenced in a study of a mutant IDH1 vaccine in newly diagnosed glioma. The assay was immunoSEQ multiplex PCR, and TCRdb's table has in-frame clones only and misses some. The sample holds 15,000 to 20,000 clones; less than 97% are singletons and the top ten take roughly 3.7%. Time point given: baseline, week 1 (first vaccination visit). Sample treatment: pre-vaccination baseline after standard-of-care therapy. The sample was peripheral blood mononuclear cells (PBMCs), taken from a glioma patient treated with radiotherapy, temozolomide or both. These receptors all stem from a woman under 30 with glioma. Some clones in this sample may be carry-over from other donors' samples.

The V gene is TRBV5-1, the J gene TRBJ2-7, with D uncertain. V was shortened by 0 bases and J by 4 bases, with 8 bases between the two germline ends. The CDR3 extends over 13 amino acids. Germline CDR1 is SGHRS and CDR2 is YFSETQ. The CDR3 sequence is CASSLEDSYEQYF. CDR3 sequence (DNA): TGCGCCAGCAGCTTGGAGGATAGTTACGAGCAGTACTTC.

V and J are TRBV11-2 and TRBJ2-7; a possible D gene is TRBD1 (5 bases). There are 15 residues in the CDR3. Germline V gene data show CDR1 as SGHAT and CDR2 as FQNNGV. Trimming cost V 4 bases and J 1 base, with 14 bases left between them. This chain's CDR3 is CASSSLKGPSYEQYF. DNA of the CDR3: TGTGCCAGCAGCTCCCTTAAGGGGCCTTCCTACGAGCAGTACTTC.